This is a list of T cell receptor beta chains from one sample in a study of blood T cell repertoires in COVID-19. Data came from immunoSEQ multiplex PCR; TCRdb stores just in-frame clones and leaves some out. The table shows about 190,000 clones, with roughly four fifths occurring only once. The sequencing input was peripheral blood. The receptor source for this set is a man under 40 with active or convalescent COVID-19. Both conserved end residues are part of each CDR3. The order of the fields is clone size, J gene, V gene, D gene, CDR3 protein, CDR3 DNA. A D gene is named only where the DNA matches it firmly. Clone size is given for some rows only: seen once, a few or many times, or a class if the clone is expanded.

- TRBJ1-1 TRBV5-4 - CASSAFRDNTEAFF TGTGCCAGCAGCGCTTTCAGGGATAACACTGAAGCTTTCTTT
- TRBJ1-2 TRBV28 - CASSPTGSGYTF TGTGCCAGCAGTCCGACCGGGAGCGGCTACACCTTC
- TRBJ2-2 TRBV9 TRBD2 CASSVAGTSSGELFF TGTGCCAGCAGCGTAGCTGGGACTAGCTCCGGGGAGCTGTTTTTT
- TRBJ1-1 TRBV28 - CASSLRTAFNTEAFF TGTGCCAGCAGTTTAAGGACAGCCTTTAACACTGAAGCTTTCTTT
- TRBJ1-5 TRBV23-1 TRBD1 CASTSKTKGASNQPQHF TGCGCCAGCACGTCAAAAACCAAGGGGGCTTCCAATCAGCCCCAGCATTTT
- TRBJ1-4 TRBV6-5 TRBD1 CASRGQGSNEKLFF TGTGCCAGCAGAGGACAGGGGAGTAATGAAAAACTGTTTTTT
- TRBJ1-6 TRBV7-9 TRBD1 CASQPGQLNSPLHF TGTGCCAGCCAACCGGGACAGCTGAATTCACCCCTCCACTTT
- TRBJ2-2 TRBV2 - CASKRQGNKAGELFF TGTGCCAGTAAAAGGCAGGGGAATAAGGCCGGGGAGCTGTTTTTT
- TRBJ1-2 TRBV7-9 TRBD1 CASSSWDRGSNGYTF TGTGCCAGCAGCTCTTGGGACAGGGGGTCGAATGGCTACACCTTC
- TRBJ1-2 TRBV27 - CASSLTGNYGYTF TGTGCCAGCAGTTTAACGGGAAACTATGGCTACACCTTC
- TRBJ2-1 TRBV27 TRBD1 CASRSWQGDRVQFF TGTGCCAGCAGAAGCTGGCAGGGGGATCGAGTGCAGTTCTTC
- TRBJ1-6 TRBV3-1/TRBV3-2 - CASSQDHLTGPNSPLHF TGTGCCAGCAGCCAAGACCACCTGACAGGCCCAAATTCACCCCTCCACTTT
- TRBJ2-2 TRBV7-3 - CASSPAPGTNTGELFF TGTGCCAGCAGCCCCGCCCCAGGAACGAACACCGGGGAGCTGTTTTTT
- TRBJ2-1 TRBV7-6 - CASSLYGLLGNRQFF TGTGCCAGCAGCTTATACGGGTTACTAGGGAATCGGCAGTTCTTC
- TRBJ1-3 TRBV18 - CASSPNGQSSSGNTIYF TGTGCCAGCTCACCTAACGGACAATCAAGCTCTGGAAACACCATATATTTT
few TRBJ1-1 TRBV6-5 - CASSYSRGSEAFF TGTGCCAGCAGTTACTCAAGGGGCTCTGAAGCTTTCTTT
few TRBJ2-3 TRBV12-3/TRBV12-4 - CASSLTRDTQYF TGTGCCAGCAGTTTAACGCGAGATACGCAGTATTTT
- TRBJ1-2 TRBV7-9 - CASSLGLNAGNLGYGYTF TGTGCCAGCAGCTTAGGGCTTAATGCAGGGAACCTAGGCTATGGCTACACCTTC
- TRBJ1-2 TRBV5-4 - CASSPQGSAYGYTF TGTGCCAGCAGCCCACAGGGATCCGCCTATGGCTACACCTTC
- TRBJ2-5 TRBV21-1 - CASSNSQGHQETQYF TGTGCCAGCAGCAACAGCCAGGGTCACCAAGAGACCCAGTACTTC
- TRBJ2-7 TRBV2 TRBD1 CASSDAGTGTYEQYF TGTGCCAGCAGTGACGCCGGGACAGGAACCTACGAGCAGTACTTC
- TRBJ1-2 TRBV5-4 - CASSLQAIYGYTF TGTGCCAGCAGCTTGCAAGCGATCTATGGCTACACCTTC
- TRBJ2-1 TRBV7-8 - CASSGHSENYNEQFF TGTGCCAGCAGCGGACACTCGGAGAATTACAATGAGCAGTTCTTC
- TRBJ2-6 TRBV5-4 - CASSFRQGPSGANVLTF TGTGCCAGCAGCTTTCGGCAGGGTCCCTCTGGGGCCAACGTCCTGACTTTC
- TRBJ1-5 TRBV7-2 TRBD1 CASSSTGSNQPQHF TGTGCCAGCAGCTCGACAGGGAGCAATCAGCCCCAGCATTTT
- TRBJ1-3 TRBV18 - CASSPRTSSSGNTIYF TGTGCCAGCTCACCACGGACTTCCTCCTCTGGAAACACCATATATTTT
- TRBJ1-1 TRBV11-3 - CASSFPGVITEAFF TGTGCCAGCAGCTTTCCAGGGGTTATCACTGAAGCTTTCTTT
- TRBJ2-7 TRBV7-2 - CASSLKQNEQYF TGTGCCAGCAGCTTAAAACAGAACGAGCAGTACTTC
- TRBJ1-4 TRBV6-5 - CASSRGGESEKLFF TGTGCCAGCAGCCGGGGAGGGGAAAGTGAAAAACTGTTTTTT
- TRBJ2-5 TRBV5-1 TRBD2 CASSFKGGTSLGETQYF TGCGCCAGCAGCTTTAAGGGAGGGACTTCCCTCGGAGAGACCCAGTACTTC
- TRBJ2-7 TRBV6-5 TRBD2 CASRDSGRGTYEQYF TGTGCCAGCAGAGATAGCGGGAGGGGAACCTACGAGCAGTACTTC
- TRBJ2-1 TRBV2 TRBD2 CASRGGTSGSSYNEQFF TGTGCCAGCAGGGGCGGGACTAGCGGGAGCTCCTACAATGAGCAGTTCTTC
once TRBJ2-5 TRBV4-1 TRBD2 CASSHPGGYETQYF TGCGCCAGCAGCCACCCGGGGGGGTACGAGACCCAGTACTTC
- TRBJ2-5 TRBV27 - CASSLGGFETQYF TGTGCCAGCAGTTTAGGAGGGTTCGAGACCCAGTACTTC
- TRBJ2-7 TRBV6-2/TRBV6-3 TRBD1 CASSPVGTGSSYEQYF TGTGCCAGCAGTCCGGTTGGGACAGGAAGCTCCTACGAGCAGTACTTC